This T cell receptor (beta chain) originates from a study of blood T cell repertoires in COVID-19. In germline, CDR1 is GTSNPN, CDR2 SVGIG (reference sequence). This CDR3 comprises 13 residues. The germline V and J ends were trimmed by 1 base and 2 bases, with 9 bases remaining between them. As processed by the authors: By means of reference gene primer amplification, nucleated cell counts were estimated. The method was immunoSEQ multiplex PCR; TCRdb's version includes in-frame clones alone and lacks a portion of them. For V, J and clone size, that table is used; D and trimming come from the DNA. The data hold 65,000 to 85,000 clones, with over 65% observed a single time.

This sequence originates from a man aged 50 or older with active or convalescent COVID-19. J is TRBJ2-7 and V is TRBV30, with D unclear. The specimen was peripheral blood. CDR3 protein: CAWSANPPYEQYF. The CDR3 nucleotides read TGTGCCTGGAGTGCCAATCCCCCCTACGAGCAGTACTTC.